The rows below give T cell receptor beta chains drawn from one sample of a study of shared clonotypes between healthy human individuals. Profiling relied on immunoSEQ multiplex PCR, and the TCRdb table lists in-frame clones only, not all of them. Of a few million clones listed, roughly 92% are singletons. Sequencing was carried out using naive CD4+ T cells sorted from blood. These TCRs come from a man between 18 and 29 years old in good health. CDR3s include the opening cysteine and the closing phenylalanine or tryptophan. The D gene is left open where the match is weak. Only part of the rows carry a size: once, few, many, or a class if the clone is expanded.

j_gene	d_gene	abundance	v_gene	CDR3nt	CDR3aa
TRBJ2-1	TRBD2	once	TRBV7-6	TGTGCCAGCAGCTTAGCGCCTAGCGGGAGTAACAATGAGCAGTTCTTC	CASSLAPSGSNNEQFF
TRBJ1-3	.	.	TRBV28	TGTGCCAGCAGTTTATCGGCCGCATACGCCACCATATATTTT	CASSLSAAYATIYF
TRBJ1-1	.	once	TRBV10-1	TGCGCCAGCAGTGAGTCTTATACCCGGGGTAAGGCTTTCTTT	CASSESYTRGKAFF
TRBJ2-1	.	.	TRBV7-9	TGTGCCAGCAGCGCTAGGTTGACTGGCGGGAACAATGAGCAGTTCTTC	CASSARLTGGNNEQFF
TRBJ2-2	.	.	TRBV11-2	TGTGCCAGCAGCTTAGGGATCACCGGGGAGCTGTTTTTT	CASSLGITGELFF
TRBJ2-5	.	.	TRBV15	TGTGCCACCAGCAGAGAGAGGGCGGCCCAGTACTTC	CATSRERAAQYF
TRBJ2-2	.	.	TRBV6-1	TGTGCCAGCAGTCCCGGGACTCTTGGTACCGGGGAGCTGTTTTTT	CASSPGTLGTGELFF
TRBJ1-2	.	.	TRBV5-1	TGCGCCAGCAGCCTGGGGGAGGCCTATGGCTACACCTTC	CASSLGEAYGYTF
TRBJ1-4	.	.	TRBV28	TGTGCCAGCAGTTTACTCGGGGCAAAGGAAAAACTGTTTTTT	CASSLLGAKEKLFF
TRBJ2-5	TRBD2	.	TRBV2	TGTGCCAGCAGTGAGATACTAGCGGGAGGGCGAGAGACCCAGTACTTC	CASSEILAGGRETQYF
TRBJ1-1	.	.	TRBV2	TGTGCCAGCAGGGTCGACAGTTTCGCCACTGAAGCTTTCTTT	CASRVDSFATEAFF
TRBJ2-5	TRBD2	.	TRBV4-1	TGCGCCAGCAGCTGGGCCGGGGGGGGCGTAGAGACCCAGTACTTC	CASSWAGGGVETQYF
TRBJ2-2	.	.	TRBV7-3	TGTGCCAGCAGCTCCTACAACACCGGGGAGCTGTTTTTT	CASSSYNTGELFF
TRBJ2-1	.	once	TRBV16	TGTGCCAGCAGCCCGCAATCCCTCCTCGGGGAGGACAACTACAATGAGCAGTTCTTC	CASSPQSLLGEDNYNEQFF
TRBJ1-6	.	.	TRBV7-3	TGTGCCAGCAGCTCGGGCTCTGGATCACCCCTCCACTTT	CASSSGSGSPLHF
TRBJ2-1	.	.	TRBV6-5	TGTGCCAGCAGCGGCTATACCCTTAATGAGCAGTTCTTC	CASSGYTLNEQFF
TRBJ1-5	.	.	TRBV7-2	TGTGCCAGCAGCCCCCAGTGGGGACAGCCCCAGCATTTT	CASSPQWGQPQHF
TRBJ2-7	.	.	TRBV30	TGTGCCTGGAGTGTAGCTCCCAGCGAGCAGTACTTC	CAWSVAPSEQYF
TRBJ1-2	TRBD1	.	TRBV5-4	TGTGCCAGCAGCATTCCAGGACAGGGAGGGGTCTATGGCTACACCTTC	CASSIPGQGGVYGYTF
TRBJ2-7	.	.	TRBV28	TGTGCCAGCAGTTTTTGGAACAGATGGGGGGCCACAACCTACGAGCAGTACTTC	CASSFWNRWGATTYEQYF
TRBJ2-1	TRBD2	.	TRBV7-2	TGTGCCAGCAGCTCCACGGCCAGCGGGAGGGCCAGGAGGCACAATGAGCAGTTCTTC	CASSSTASGRARRHNEQFF
TRBJ2-5	TRBD1	.	TRBV28	TGTGCCAGCAGTTTCCGGGACAGACCGACCCAGTACTTC	CASSFRDRPTQYF
TRBJ1-2	TRBD1	.	TRBV5-1	TGCGCCAGCAGCCCCAAGACAGGGAGCCATGGCTACACCTTC	CASSPKTGSHGYTF
TRBJ2-1	TRBD2	.	TRBV5-1	TGCGCCAGCAGCTTGGGGACTAGCGGGCTAGCCTCCTACAATGAGCAGTTCTTC	CASSLGTSGLASYNEQFF
TRBJ1-1	.	.	TRBV9	TGTGCCAGCAGCAGAAATGAGATGAACACTGAAGCTTTCTTT	CASSRNEMNTEAFF
TRBJ1-2	.	.	TRBV20-1	TGCAGTGCTAAGGAAAACTATGGCTACACCTTC	CSAKENYGYTF
TRBJ1-6	TRBD1	.	TRBV5-3	TGTGCCAGAAGCTTGGCGAGGGGAACGAAAGGGGGCTCACCCCTCCACTTT	CARSLARGTKGGSPLHF
TRBJ2-3	.	.	TRBV7-3	TGTGCCAGCAGCTTAACCCCGGGCACAGATACGCAGTATTTT	CASSLTPGTDTQYF
TRBJ1-3	.	once	TRBV28	TGTGCCAGCAGTTTAGGGGGGGCCCCCTCTGGAAACACCATATATTTT	CASSLGGAPSGNTIYF
TRBJ1-4	TRBD1	.	TRBV2	TGTGCCAGCAGTCGGGGGACAGGGGAAAAACTGTTTTTT	CASSRGTGEKLFF
TRBJ2-5	.	.	TRBV2	TGTGCCAGCAGTGAAGATGGGCGGGGTGGGGCCCAGTACTTC	CASSEDGRGGAQYF
TRBJ2-7	TRBD2	.	TRBV7-2	TGTGCCAGCAGCTTAGTGGGGACTAGCGGTTACGAGCAGTACTTC	CASSLVGTSGYEQYF
TRBJ1-6	.	.	TRBV5-5	TGTGCCAGCAGCTTGACCGTGACAGCTGTAAATTCACCCCTCCACTTT	CASSLTVTAVNSPLHF
TRBJ1-3	.	.	TRBV5-1	TGCGCCAGCGCGCAAAGGACTGGAAACACCATATATTTT	CASAQRTGNTIYF
TRBJ1-6	.	.	TRBV7-8	TGTGCCAGCAGCTTAAACGGGGTGGGGAATTCACCCCTCCACTTT	CASSLNGVGNSPLHF
TRBJ1-1	TRBD1	.	TRBV9	TGTGCCAGCAGCGTCTCGGGACAGGGCCACACTGAAGCTTTCTTT	CASSVSGQGHTEAFF
TRBJ1-4	TRBD1	once	TRBV5-1	TGCGCCAGCAGCGAAGGGACAGGGGGACTGTTTTTT	CASSEGTGGLFF
TRBJ2-2	.	.	TRBV2	TGTGCCAGCACCTCTCGGCACGTCTCGAACACCGGGGAGCTGTTTTTT	CASTSRHVSNTGELFF
TRBJ1-2	.	.	TRBV19	TGTGCCAGTAGTATCGGGGGGAAAGGCTACACCTTC	CASSIGGKGYTF
TRBJ2-7	.	.	TRBV7-8	TGTGCCAATGCCTTGGGGGACTACGAGCAGTACTTC	CANALGDYEQYF
TRBJ1-6	.	few	TRBV5-1	TGCGCCAGCAGCTTGGATGGGCAGGGCGCACCCCTCCACTTT	CASSLDGQGAPLHF
TRBJ1-2	.	.	TRBV6-1	TGTGCCAGCAGTCAGACACTGGTCTATGGCTACACCTTC	CASSQTLVYGYTF
TRBJ2-3	.	.	TRBV5-1	TGCGCCAGCAGCCCATTGACGGGGAGCACAGATACGCAGTATTTT	CASSPLTGSTDTQYF
TRBJ2-5	.	.	TRBV27	TGTGCCAGCAGTATCGACCGGGACCGCTACCAAGAGACCCAGTACTTC	CASSIDRDRYQETQYF
TRBJ2-2	.	.	TRBV15	TGTGCCACCAGCAGAGGACGCCATTTGGGGAGCTGGACCGGGGAGCTGTTTTTT	CATSRGRHLGSWTGELFF
TRBJ1-6	TRBD1	.	TRBV6-5	TGTGCCAGCAGTCGACAGGGCTGGAATTCACCCCTCCACTTT	CASSRQGWNSPLHF
TRBJ2-2	.	.	TRBV7-3	TGTGCCAGCAGCTTAGGGACGAACACCGGGGAGCTGTTTTTT	CASSLGTNTGELFF